This T cell receptor beta chain was captured in a study of blood T cell repertoires in COVID-19. For the study at large: Sample material is recorded as cDNA or gDNA derived from T cells, B-cell-depleted T cells, or PBMCs.

The data were produced by immunoSEQ multiplex PCR, yet TCRdb's version contains in-frame clones alone and is incomplete. This sample has some 56,000 clones, with around 84% found just once. Sequenced input: peripheral blood. The TCR comes from a woman of 80 years or more with acute or convalescent COVID-19.

As DNA, the CDR3 is TGTGCCAGCAGCCTACCGGGAAATGGCTATGGCTACACCTTC. This translates into CASSLPGNGYGYTF. The rearrangement joins TRBV5-4 to TRBJ1-2; D ambiguous. Germline V gene lookup returns CDR1 SGHNT and CDR2 YYREEE (reference sequence). The CDR3 loop spans 14 amino acids. Trimming removed 4 bases at V and 4 bases at J, with 14 bases between.